This T cell receptor beta chain is from a study of T cell repertoires in cytomegalovirus infection. As for the study in general: It can be stated that public TCR beta signatures indicated CMV infection as well as a matching HLA type. Overall study findings and caveats: Based on cumulative public TCR beta family frequency, carriers of CMV plus the relevant HLA were identified. In two of eight donors, the top clonotype was HLA-C-restricted CMV-specific.

TCRdb reprocessed the reads via MiXCR and lists one record per CDR3 protein. The top ten hold 2.8% of the sample, which has around 740,000 distinct CDR3 sequences, about a third seen once. The CDR3 spans 16 residues. V lost 5 bases, J lost 6 bases, and 12 bases stayed unmatched. Germline assignment: CDR1 SGHVS and CDR2 FNYEAQ. This clonotype was observed many times. Antigen specificity is unknown. This chain connects TRBV7-6 to TRBJ2-3, with TRBD2 matching 9 bases. Sequencing used PBMCs. The sequence derives from a human donor in good health (CMV status not recorded). Some clones in this sample may be carry-over from other donors' samples. CDR3 sequence reads: CASSRQTSGTGDTQYF. The DNA of the CDR3 is TGTGCCAGCAGCCGCCAGACTAGCGGAACCGGGGATACGCAGTATTTT.